This T cell receptor beta chain was profiled in a study of cytomegalovirus exposure and HLA in healthy donors. This PCR relied on a set of 60 Vbeta primers and 13 Jbeta primers. Assay used: immunoSEQ multiplex PCR; TCRdb lists only in-frame clones, some missing. In the table there are about 95,000 clones, 60% to 80% of which are singletons. V shed 2 bases and J shed 2 bases, with 8 bases lying between them. Germline assignment: CDR1 SGHNT and CDR2 YYREEE (reference sequence). CDR3 length equals 15 residues. This clone showed up just a few times. The chain links TRBV5-4 to TRBJ2-6; D remains unclear. Sequencing used PBMCs. The sequence derives from a man in his 60s in good health and CMV-seronegative. CDR3 nucleotide sequence: TGTGCCAGCAGCTTTCCAGTGGCTGGGGCCAACGTCCTGACTTTC. This encodes CASSFPVAGANVLTF.